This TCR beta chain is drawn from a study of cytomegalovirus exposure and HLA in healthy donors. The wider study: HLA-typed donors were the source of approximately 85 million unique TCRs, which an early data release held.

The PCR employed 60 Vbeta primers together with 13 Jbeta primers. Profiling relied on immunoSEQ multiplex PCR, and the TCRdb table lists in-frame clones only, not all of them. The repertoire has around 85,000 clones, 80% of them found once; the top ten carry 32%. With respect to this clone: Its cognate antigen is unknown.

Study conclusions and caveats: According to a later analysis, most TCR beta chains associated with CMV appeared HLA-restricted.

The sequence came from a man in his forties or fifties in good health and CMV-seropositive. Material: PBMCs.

CDR3 sequence: CASSRGLATDTQYF. The CDR3 DNA is TGTGCCAGCAGCCGCGGACTAGCCACAGATACGCAGTATTTT. V usage is TRBV2 and J usage is TRBJ2-3; TRBD2 aligns across 8 bases. The germline CDR1 and CDR2 sequences are SNHLY and FYNNEI. Germline trimming cut 6 bases from V and 2 bases from J; bases unmatched to any gene: 4. The CDR3 loop spans 14 amino acids.